A single sample gave rise to the 18 T cell receptor beta chains below, sequenced in a study of T cells in Graves' hyperthyroidism and ophthalmopathy. TCR beta CDR3 sequences were amplified from RNA transcripts. An initial round of RT-PCR targeting the TCR CDR3 relied on the HTBI primer set. MiXCR, applied by TCRdb to the multiplex PCR reads, yields one record per CDR3 protein. This sample has 500,000 to 600,000 distinct CDR3 sequences, with roughly 21% found just once. Sequencing used blood. Receptor source: a man in his forties or fifties with Graves' ophthalmopathy.

This chain links TRBV7-9 with TRBJ2-7; 7 nucleotides agree with TRBD2. There are 12 residues in the CDR3. Unmatched junction bases numbered 5, after V lost 8 bases and J lost 4 bases. Germline V gene sequence: CDR1 SEHNR, CDR2 FQNEAQ (reference sequence). In DNA, the CDR3 is TGTGCCAGCGAAGGGGAGGGATACGAGCAGTACTTC. It is translated as CASEGEGYEQYF.

V gene TRBV7-8 combines with J gene TRBJ1-2, with 9 bases aligning to TRBD1. V lost 5 bases, J lost 4 bases, and 8 bases stayed unmatched. The CDR3 totals 15 residues. Germline loops: CDR1 SGHVS, CDR2 FQNEAQ. The CDR3 coding sequence is TGTGCCAGCAGCCTAACACAGGGGGCGGGCTATGGCTACACCTTC. This gives the protein CASSLTQGAGYGYTF.

The chain has TRBV20-1 and TRBJ2-7, with 16 bases fitting TRBD2. The CDR3 contains 18 residues. Per germline, CDR1 DFQATT and CDR2 SNEGSKA (reference sequence). Losses at the gene ends were 3 bases for V and 0 bases for J; bases not matched to a gene: 8. The CDR3 spells CSARGTSGRARYSYEQYF. As DNA, the CDR3 is TGCAGTGCTAGGGGGACTAGCGGGAGGGCCAGATACTCCTACGAGCAGTACTTC.

This clonotype occurred a few times. The genes are TRBV5-1 and TRBJ1-1, with D tentatively TRBD1 (5 bases). CDR3 size: 14 residues. The V gene's germline CDR1 is SGHRS and CDR2 YFSETQ. Trimming took off 0 bases at V and 1 base at J, with 7 bases between the two ends. CDR3 sequence: CASSLGTRNTEAFF. The CDR3 DNA is TGCGCCAGCAGCTTGGGGACACGGAACACTGAAGCTTTCTTT.

The rearrangement uses TRBV5-1 and TRBJ1-1; a possible D gene is TRBD1 (5 bases). The germline V gene has CDR1 SGHRS and CDR2 YFSETQ. V was pared by 5 bases and J by 4 bases, with 15 bases between. The CDR3 is 14 amino acids. The CDR3 nucleotides are TGCGCCAGCAGTGCGGTTCAGGGCGGCACTGAAGCTTTCTTT. Amino acids: CASSAVQGGTEAFF.

This clonotype was seen at least ten times. This rearrangement joins TRBV28 to TRBJ2-5, with TRBD1 matching 7 bases. Germline V gene lookup returns CDR1 MDHEN and CDR2 SYDVKM. Losses at the gene ends were 4 bases for V and 2 bases for J; bases not matched to a gene: 4. CDR3 length: 14 residues. The CDR3 DNA reads TGTGCCAGCAGTTATCTGGGACAGCAAGAGACCCAGTACTTC. As protein: CASSYLGQQETQYF.

This clonotype was picked up many times. The rearrangement uses TRBV20-1 and TRBJ2-7; D possibly corresponds to TRBD1 (5 bases). V lost 2 bases and J lost 1, with 12 bases in between. Germline assignment: CDR1 DFQATT and CDR2 SNEGSKA (reference sequence). The CDR3 runs to 14 residues. DNA of the CDR3: TGCAGTGCTAGATTGGCAGGGATGTCCTACGAGCAGTACTTC. Its protein product is CSARLAGMSYEQYF.

The V and J genes are TRBV18 and TRBJ1-3; TRBD1 might be the D (5 bases). CDR1 KGHSH and CDR2 LQKENI come from the germline V gene. This CDR3 is 17 amino acids long. V shed 1 base and J shed 0 bases, with 13 bases lying between them. The DNA of the CDR3 is TGTGCCAGCTCACCACGGAGCAGGGAGCTCTCTGGAAACACCATATATTTT. Amino acid sequence: CASSPRSRELSGNTIYF.

The J gene is TRBJ1-6, the V gene TRBV9; D call uncertain. Trimming removed 0 bases from V and 7 bases from J, with 11 bases in between. The CDR3 has 15 amino acids. Germline V gene lookup returns CDR1 SGDLS and CDR2 YYNGEE. CDR3 DNA sequence: TGTGCCAGCAGCGTAGCGGAAAATCGCAATTCACCCCTCCACTTT. Translation: CASSVAENRNSPLHF.

The J gene is TRBJ2-7, the V gene TRBV19, with TRBD1 matching 8 bases. Germline assignment: CDR1 LNHDA and CDR2 SQIVND (reference sequence). J was trimmed by 8 bases and V by 3 bases; bases with no gene match: 6. The CDR3 length is 13 residues. The CDR3 sequence is CASSIQGATKQYF. CDR3 DNA: TGTGCCAGTAGTATCCAGGGGGCTACGAAGCAGTACTTC.

The chain recombines TRBV5-1 with TRBJ2-3, with D possibly TRBD1 on 5 matching bases. The V end lost 0 bases, the J end lost 5 bases, and 10 bases lay between the germline ends. CDR3 length: 14 residues. The V gene's germline CDR1 is SGHRS and CDR2 YFSETQ. CDR3 sequence (DNA): TGCGCCAGCAGCTTGGTGGGCGACAGAGATACGCAGTATTTT. It encodes CASSLVGDRDTQYF.

The rearrangement uses TRBV12-3 or TRBV12-4 and TRBJ1-2; TRBD1 matches at 7 bases. CDR3 size: 10 residues. Trimming removed 9 bases from V and 7 bases from J; junction bases left unmatched: 2. The CDR3 spells CARTGSGYTF. CDR3 coding DNA: TGTGCCAGGACAGGGAGTGGCTACACCTTC.

This chain links TRBV4-3 with TRBJ2-1; 12 bases are shared with TRBD2. The V segment lost 1 base and the J segment 9 bases; nucleotides outside the gene matches: 4. Germline assignment: CDR1 LGHNA and CDR2 YSLEER. CDR3 length: 15 residues. The CDR3 bases are TGCGCCAGCAGCCAAGGACTAGCGGGAGTAGTTGAGCAGTTCTTC. The encoded protein is CASSQGLAGVVEQFF.

The chain is built from TRBV29-1 and TRBJ1-2; 7 nucleotides match TRBD1. CDR3 length: 15 amino acids. From germline, CDR1 is SQVTM and CDR2 ANQGSEA. The V segment lost 4 bases and the J segment 4 bases; nucleotides outside the gene matches: 12. Here the CDR3 reads CSVVGEGAAFYGYTF. The CDR3 DNA reads TGCAGCGTTGTAGGGGAGGGGGCAGCTTTCTATGGCTACACCTTC.

In this sample, this clonotype turned up many times. This chain connects TRBV5-6 to TRBJ2-7; 13 bases are a match to TRBD2. Germline loops: CDR1 SGHDT, CDR2 YYEEEE. The CDR3 extends over 15 amino acids. V dropped 3 bases and J dropped 3; count of bases not matched to a gene: 3. In DNA, the CDR3 is TGTGCCAGCAGCTGGGGGACTAGCGGGAACTACGAGCAGTACTTC. It encodes CASSWGTSGNYEQYF.

This clonotype was counted at least ten times. The chain links TRBV12-3 or TRBV12-4 to TRBJ2-3; TRBD2 might be the D (5 bases). CDR3 length equals 14 residues. The V end lost 3 bases, the J end lost 3 bases, and 10 bases lay between the germline ends. The CDR3 sequence is CASSLSLATDTQYF. The CDR3 DNA follows: TGTGCCAGCAGTTTGAGCCTAGCAACAGATACGCAGTATTTT.

This clonotype appeared many times. The chain couples TRBV7-2 to TRBJ2-1; D remains ambiguous. With 5 bases removed from V and 4 bases from J, the gap between germline ends came to 12 bases. The CDR3 length is 14 residues. The germline CDR1 and CDR2 sequences are SGHTA and FQGNSA. CDR3 region: CASSERSEYNEQFF. CDR3 DNA sequence: TGTGCCAGCAGCGAGAGAAGCGAATACAATGAGCAGTTCTTC. The entire variable domain, with the rest obtained from reference TRBV7-2 and TRBJ2-1, is as follows: GAGVSQSPSNKVTEKGKDVELRCDPISGHTALYWYRQSLGQGLEFLIYFQGNSAPDKSGLPSDRFSAERTGGSVSTLTIQRTQQEDSAVYLCASSERSEYNEQFFGPGTRLTVL.

As for this clonotype: The junction shows a germline mismatch at one end, possibly a read error. V and J are TRBV5-8 and TRBJ2-7, with TRBD1 identical over 8 bases. The CDR3 covers 13 residues. CDR1 is SGHTS, CDR2 YDEGEE, per germline. CDR3: CAGSRTGSGEQYF. CDR3 nucleotide sequence: TGTGCCGGCAGCCGGACAGGGTCGGGCGAGCAGTACTTC.